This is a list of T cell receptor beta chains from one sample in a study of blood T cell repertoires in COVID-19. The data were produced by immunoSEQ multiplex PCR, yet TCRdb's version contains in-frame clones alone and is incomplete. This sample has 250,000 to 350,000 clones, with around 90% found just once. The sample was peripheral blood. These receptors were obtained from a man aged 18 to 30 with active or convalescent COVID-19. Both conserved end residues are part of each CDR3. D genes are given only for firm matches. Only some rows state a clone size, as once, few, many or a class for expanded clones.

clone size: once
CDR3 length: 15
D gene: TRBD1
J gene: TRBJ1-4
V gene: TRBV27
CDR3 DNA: TGTGCCAGCAGGTACTCCGGAGACAGGGGGGAAAAACTGTTTTTT
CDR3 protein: CASRYSGDRGEKLFF

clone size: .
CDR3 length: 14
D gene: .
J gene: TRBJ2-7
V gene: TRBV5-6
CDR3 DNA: TGTGCCAGCAGCTTGGTGCGGGCGGCCTACGAGCAGTACTTC
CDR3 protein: CASSLVRAAYEQYF

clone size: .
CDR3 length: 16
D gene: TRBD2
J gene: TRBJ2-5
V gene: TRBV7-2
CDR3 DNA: TGTGCCAGCAGCTTACGGGTTGTAGCGGGGCAAGAGACCCAGTACTTC
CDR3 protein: CASSLRVVAGQETQYF

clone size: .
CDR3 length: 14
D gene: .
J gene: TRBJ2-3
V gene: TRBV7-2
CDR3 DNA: TGTGCCAGCAGCTTAGTTACTACCACAGATACGCAGTATTTT
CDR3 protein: CASSLVTTTDTQYF

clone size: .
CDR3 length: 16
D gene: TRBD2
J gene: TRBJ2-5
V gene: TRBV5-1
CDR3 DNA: TGCGCCAGCAGCTTAGGTTCTAGCGGGGGTCGGGAGACCCAGTACTTC
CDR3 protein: CASSLGSSGGRETQYF

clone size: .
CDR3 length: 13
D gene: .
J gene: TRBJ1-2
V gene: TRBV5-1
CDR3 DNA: TGCGCCAGCAGCTTGGGACAGCAGTATGGCTACACCTTC
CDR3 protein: CASSLGQQYGYTF

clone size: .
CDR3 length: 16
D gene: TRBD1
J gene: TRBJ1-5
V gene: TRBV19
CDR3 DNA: TGTGCCAGTAGTACCGACAGGGTAGAGTCAAATCAGCCCCAGCATTTT
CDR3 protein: CASSTDRVESNQPQHF

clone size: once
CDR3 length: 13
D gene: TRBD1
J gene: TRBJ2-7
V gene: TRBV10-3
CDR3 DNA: TGTGCCATCGGGTGGCAGGGGGCTCTCGAGCAGTACTTC
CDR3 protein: CAIGWQGALEQYF

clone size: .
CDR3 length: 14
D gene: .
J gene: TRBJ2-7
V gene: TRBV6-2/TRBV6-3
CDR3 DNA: TGTGCCAGCAGTTATACAAACAGCGGCTACGAGCAGTACTTC
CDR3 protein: CASSYTNSGYEQYF

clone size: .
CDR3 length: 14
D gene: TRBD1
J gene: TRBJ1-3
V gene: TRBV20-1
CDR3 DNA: TGCAGTGCTAGTCCCCGGACAGGGGGAAACACCATATATTTT
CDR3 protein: CSASPRTGGNTIYF

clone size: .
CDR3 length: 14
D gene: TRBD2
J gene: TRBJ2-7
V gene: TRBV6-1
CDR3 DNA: TGTGCCAGCAGTGAAAGCGGGGGGTACTACGAGCAGTACTTC
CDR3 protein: CASSESGGYYEQYF

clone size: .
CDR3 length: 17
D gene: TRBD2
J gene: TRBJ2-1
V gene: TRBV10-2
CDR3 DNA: TGCGCCAGCAGTGAGACTTCCGGGACTAGCCCCTACAATGAGCAGTTCTTC
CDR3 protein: CASSETSGTSPYNEQFF

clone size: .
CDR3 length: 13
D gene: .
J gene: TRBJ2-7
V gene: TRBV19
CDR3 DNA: TGTGCCAGTAGTATCAGGGTATCCTACGAGCAGTACTTC
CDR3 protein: CASSIRVSYEQYF

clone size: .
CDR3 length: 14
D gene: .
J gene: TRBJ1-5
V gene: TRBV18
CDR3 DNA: TGTGCCAGCTCACCACAGGAGGTTAGTCAGCCCCAGCATTTT
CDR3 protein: CASSPQEVSQPQHF

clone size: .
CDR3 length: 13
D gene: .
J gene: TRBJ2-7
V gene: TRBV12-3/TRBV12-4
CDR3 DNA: TGTGCCAGCAGTTTAGTGCCGGCCGGGGAGCAGTACTTC
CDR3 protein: CASSLVPAGEQYF

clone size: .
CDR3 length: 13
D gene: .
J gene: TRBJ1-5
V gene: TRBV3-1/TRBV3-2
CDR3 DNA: TGTGCCAGCAGTTGGGACTCGAGTCAGCCCCAGCATTTT
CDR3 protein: CASSWDSSQPQHF

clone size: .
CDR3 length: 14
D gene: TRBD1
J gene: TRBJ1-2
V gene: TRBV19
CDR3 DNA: TGTGCCAGCTCCCTGGACAGGGCCCTCCGGGGCTACACCTTC
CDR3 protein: CASSLDRALRGYTF

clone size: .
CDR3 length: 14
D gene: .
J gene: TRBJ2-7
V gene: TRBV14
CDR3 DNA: TGTGCCAGCAGCCAAGTACCTAGACCCTACGAGCAGTACTTC
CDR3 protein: CASSQVPRPYEQYF

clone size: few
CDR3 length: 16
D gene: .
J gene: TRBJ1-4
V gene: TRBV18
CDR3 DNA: TGTGCCAGCTCACCCAACCCGCAGGGCGGTAATGAAAAACTGTTTTTT
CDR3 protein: CASSPNPQGGNEKLFF

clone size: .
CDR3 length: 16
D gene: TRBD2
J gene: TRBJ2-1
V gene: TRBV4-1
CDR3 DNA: TGCGCCAGCAGCCAAGACTGGCTAGCGGGAGACAATGAGCAGTTCTTC
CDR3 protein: CASSQDWLAGDNEQFF

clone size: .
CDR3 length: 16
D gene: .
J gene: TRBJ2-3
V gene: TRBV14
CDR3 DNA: TGTGCCAGCAGCCAAGTGGCGGCGGGGAGCACAGATACGCAGTATTTT
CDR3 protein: CASSQVAAGSTDTQYF

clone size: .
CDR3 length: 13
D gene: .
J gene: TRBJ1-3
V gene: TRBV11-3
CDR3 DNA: TGTGCCAGCAGCAGGGGATCTGGAAACACCATATATTTT
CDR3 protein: CASSRGSGNTIYF

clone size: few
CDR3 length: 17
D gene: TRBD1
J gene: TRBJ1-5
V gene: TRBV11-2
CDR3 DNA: TGTGCCAGCAGCTTAGATGCGACAGGGGGCGGCAATCAGCCCCAGCATTTT
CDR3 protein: CASSLDATGGGNQPQHF

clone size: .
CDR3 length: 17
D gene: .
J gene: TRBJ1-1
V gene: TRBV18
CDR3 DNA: TGTGCCAGCTCACTTCACGAGGGGGTCTTGGCTAACACTGAAGCTTTCTTT
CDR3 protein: CASSLHEGVLANTEAFF

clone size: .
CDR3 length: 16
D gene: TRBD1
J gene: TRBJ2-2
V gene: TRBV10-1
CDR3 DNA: TGCGCCAGCAGTGAAACAGGGGGCGCTTATGTCGGGGAGCTGTTTTTT
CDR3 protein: CASSETGGAYVGELFF

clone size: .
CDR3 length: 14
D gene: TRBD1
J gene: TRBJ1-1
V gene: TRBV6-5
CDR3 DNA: TGTGCCAGCAAGACAGGGGTCGACACGGGAGAAGCTTTCTTT
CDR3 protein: CASKTGVDTGEAFF

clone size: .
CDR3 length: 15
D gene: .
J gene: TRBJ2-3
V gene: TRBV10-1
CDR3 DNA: TGCGCCAGCAGTGAAGGCCCGGACTACACAGATACGCAGTATTTT
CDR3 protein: CASSEGPDYTDTQYF

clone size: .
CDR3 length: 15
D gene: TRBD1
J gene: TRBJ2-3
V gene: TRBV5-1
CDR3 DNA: TGCGCCAGCAGCTTGGGGACAGGGGGAGAAGATACGCAGTATTTT
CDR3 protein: CASSLGTGGEDTQYF

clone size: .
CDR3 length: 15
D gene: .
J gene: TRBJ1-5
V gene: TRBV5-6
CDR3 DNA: TGTGCCAGCAGTCGCGGGGGGTTTCGCAATCAGCCCCAGCATTTT
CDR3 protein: CASSRGGFRNQPQHF

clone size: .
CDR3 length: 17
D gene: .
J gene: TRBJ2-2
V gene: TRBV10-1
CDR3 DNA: TGCGCCAGCAGTGAGTCGGTGGGGGGTCCGAACACCGGGGAGCTGTTTTTT
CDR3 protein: CASSESVGGPNTGELFF

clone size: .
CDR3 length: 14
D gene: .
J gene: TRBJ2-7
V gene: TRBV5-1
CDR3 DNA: TGCGCCAGCAGCACGACGGGGTCGGCCTACGAGCAGTACTTC
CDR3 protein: CASSTTGSAYEQYF

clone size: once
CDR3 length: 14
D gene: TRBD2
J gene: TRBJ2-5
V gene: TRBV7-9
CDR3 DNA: TGTGCCAGCAGCACCTCTAGCGGGGAGGAGACCCAGTACTTC
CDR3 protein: CASSTSSGEETQYF

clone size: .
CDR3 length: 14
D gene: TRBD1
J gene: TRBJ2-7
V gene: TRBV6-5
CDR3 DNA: TGTGCCAGCAGTCCCGGGACAGTTCTCTCCGAGCAGTACTTC
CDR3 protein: CASSPGTVLSEQYF